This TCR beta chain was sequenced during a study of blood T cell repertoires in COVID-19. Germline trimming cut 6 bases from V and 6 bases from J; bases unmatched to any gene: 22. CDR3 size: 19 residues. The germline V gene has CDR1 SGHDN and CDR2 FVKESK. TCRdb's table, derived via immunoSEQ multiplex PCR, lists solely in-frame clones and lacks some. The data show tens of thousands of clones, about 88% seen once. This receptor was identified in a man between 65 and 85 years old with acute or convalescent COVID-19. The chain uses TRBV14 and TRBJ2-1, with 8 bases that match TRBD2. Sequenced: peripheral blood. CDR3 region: CASSSRLRDPGLGFNEQFF. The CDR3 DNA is TGTGCCAGCAGTTCAAGATTGAGGGATCCGGGACTAGGGTTCAATGAGCAGTTCTTC.